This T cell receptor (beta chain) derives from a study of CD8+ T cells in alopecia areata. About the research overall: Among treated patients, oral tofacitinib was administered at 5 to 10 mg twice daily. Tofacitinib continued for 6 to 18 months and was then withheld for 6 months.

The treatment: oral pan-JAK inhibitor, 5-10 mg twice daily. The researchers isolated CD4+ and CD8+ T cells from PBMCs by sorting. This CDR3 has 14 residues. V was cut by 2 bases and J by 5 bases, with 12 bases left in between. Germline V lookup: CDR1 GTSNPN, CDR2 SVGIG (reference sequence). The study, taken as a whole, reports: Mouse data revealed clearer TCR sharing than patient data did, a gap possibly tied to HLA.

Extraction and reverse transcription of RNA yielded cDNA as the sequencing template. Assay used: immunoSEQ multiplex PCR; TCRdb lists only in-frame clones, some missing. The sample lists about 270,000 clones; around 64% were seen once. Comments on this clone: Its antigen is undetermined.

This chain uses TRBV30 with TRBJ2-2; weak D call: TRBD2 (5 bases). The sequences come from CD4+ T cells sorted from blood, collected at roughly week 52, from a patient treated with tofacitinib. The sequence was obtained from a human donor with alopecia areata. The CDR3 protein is CAWSTLSGTGELFF. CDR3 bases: TGTGCCTGGAGTACGCTATCGGGGACCGGGGAGCTGTTTTTT.